Below, 20 T cell receptor beta chains from the same sample are listed, as sequenced in a study of blood T cell repertoires in COVID-19. TCRdb's table, derived via immunoSEQ multiplex PCR, lists solely in-frame clones and lacks some. The table shows over 200,000 clones, with roughly 85% occurring only once. What was sequenced was PBMCs or T cells enriched from blood (not recorded which). The receptors shown here come from a man aged 30 to 45 who had recovered from COVID-19.

The chain is built from TRBV7-9 and TRBJ1-3; no firm D call. The CDR3 spans 16 residues. Germline V gives CDR1 SEHNR, CDR2 FQNEAQ (reference sequence). Trimming removed 5 bases at V and 0 bases at J, with 14 bases between. CDR3 sequence reads: CASSPRTDSSGNTIYF. CDR3 nucleotides: TGTGCCAGCAGCCCCCGGACGGACTCCTCTGGAAACACCATATATTTT.

This chain joins TRBV11-2 and TRBJ1-2; D not certain. V lost 3 bases to trimming and J lost 6 bases, with 5 bases between them. The length of the CDR3 is 11 residues. The V gene's germline CDR1 is SGHAT and CDR2 FQNNGV. Here the CDR3 DNA reads TGTGCCAGCAGCTTCAGGAATGGCTACACCTTC. Translation gives CASSFRNGYTF.

The chain is built from TRBV25-1 and TRBJ2-1, with unresolved D. Germline loops: CDR1 MGHDK, CDR2 SYGVNS. V dropped 3 bases and J dropped 1 base, with 10 bases sitting between them. The CDR3 is made up of 15 amino acids. CDR3: CASSDDALSYNEQFF. CDR3 in DNA: TGTGCCAGCAGTGATGATGCGTTGTCCTACAATGAGCAGTTCTTC.

V usage is TRBV7-8 and J usage is TRBJ1-2; D unresolved. In germline, CDR1 is SGHVS, CDR2 FQNEAQ. This CDR3 spans 13 amino acids. V dropped 0 bases and J dropped 5 bases, with 7 bases sitting between them. DNA of the CDR3: TGTGCCAGCAGCTTAGCAGAGGAATATGGCTACACCTTC. This encodes CASSLAEEYGYTF.

This clone is a singleton in its sample. The chain is built from TRBV7-9 and TRBJ2-3; D gene uncertain. V dropped 2 bases and J dropped 1 base, with 10 bases sitting between them. CDR3 length: 15 residues. From germline, CDR1 is SEHNR and CDR2 FQNEAQ (reference sequence). CDR3 in amino acids: CASSLTLGRTDTQYF. The DNA for the CDR3 is TGTGCCAGCAGCTTAACCCTTGGGCGCACAGATACGCAGTATTTT.

This chain joins TRBV19 and TRBJ1-1; D is uncertain. This CDR3 comprises 13 residues. V was shortened by 7 bases and J by 4 bases, with 13 bases between the two germline ends. The germline V gene encodes CDR1 LNHDA and CDR2 SQIVND (reference sequence). The DNA for the CDR3 is TGTGCCAGTAATTGGGGAGGATTCACTGAAGCTTTCTTT. Its protein product is CASNWGGFTEAFF.

V usage is TRBV13 and J usage is TRBJ2-7; possible D gene TRBD1, 5 bases. V gave up 3 bases and J gave up 6 bases, with 15 bases separating them. Per the germline V gene, CDR1 is PRHDT and CDR2 is FYEKMQ (reference sequence). The CDR3 length is 14 residues. This CDR3 is CASSFWQGLGEQYF. The CDR3 nucleotides read TGTGCCAGCAGCTTTTGGCAGGGTTTGGGCGAGCAGTACTTC.

This sequence joins TRBV30 and TRBJ1-1; a weak D match, TRBD1 (5 bases). Trimming pared 2 bases from V and 0 bases from J, leaving 7 bases between. Germline V gene sequence: CDR1 GTSNPN, CDR2 SVGIG (reference sequence). CDR3 length: 13 residues. The CDR3 region has the DNA TGTGCCTGGAGTAGACAGCTGAACACTGAAGCTTTCTTT. Translation gives CAWSRQLNTEAFF.

The V and J genes are TRBV28 and TRBJ2-1, with 13 bases matching TRBD2. There are 17 residues in the CDR3. V lost 5 bases to trimming and J lost 4 bases; unmatched junction nucleotides: 8. Germline V gene sequence: CDR1 MDHEN, CDR2 SYDVKM. CDR3 DNA sequence: TGTGCCAGCAGTCCCCCCATACTAGCGGGAGGGTACAATGAGCAGTTCTTC. This codes for CASSPPILAGGYNEQFF.

The chain has TRBV6-6 and TRBJ2-2; D might be TRBD1 (5 bases). This CDR3 is 14 amino acids long. Germline V gene sequence: CDR1 MNHNY, CDR2 SVGAGI (reference sequence). The V end lost 6 bases, the J end lost 6 bases, and 14 bases lay between the germline ends. This CDR3 reads CASSAQGPSGELFF. The CDR3 DNA reads TGTGCCAGCAGCGCGCAGGGTCCTTCCGGGGAGCTGTTTTTT.

In DNA form, the CDR3 reads TGTGCCAGCAGCCAACGCCGGGGGGGCTCACCCCTCCACTTT. Translated, it gives CASSQRRGGSPLHF. The chain employs TRBV3-1 (or the pseudogene TRBV3-2) and TRBJ1-6; D may be TRBD1 (6 bases). This CDR3 comprises 14 residues. Trimming removed 2 bases at V and 10 bases at J, with 12 bases between. Germline V gives CDR1 LGHDT, CDR2 YNNKEL (reference sequence).

The chain employs TRBV13 and TRBJ1-3; 8 bases are a match to TRBD1. This CDR3 is 15 amino acids long. V gave up 5 bases and J gave up 2 bases; unmatched junction bases: 5. Germline loops: CDR1 PRHDT, CDR2 FYEKMQ (reference sequence). As DNA, the CDR3 is TGTGCCAGCAGCCCACGGACAGGGACTGGAAACACCATATATTTT. Amino acids: CASSPRTGTGNTIYF.

V gene TRBV5-6 combines with J gene TRBJ2-1; 9 bases are shared with TRBD1. The CDR3 covers 14 residues. The ends lost 0 bases at V and 6 bases at J; junction bases unmatched: 1. Germline V lookup: CDR1 SGHDT, CDR2 YYEEEE. CDR3 in amino acids: CASSLGQGVNEQFF. Here the CDR3 DNA reads TGTGCCAGCAGCTTGGGACAGGGGGTCAATGAGCAGTTCTTC.

The chain recombines TRBV4-2 with TRBJ2-1; 10 bases match TRBD1. CDR1 LGHNA and CDR2 YNFKEQ come from the germline V gene. Unmatched junction bases numbered 2, after V lost 8 bases and J lost 4 bases. CDR3 length equals 13 residues. CDR3 loop: CASQGQGYNEQFF. For the CDR3, the DNA is TGTGCCAGCCAGGGACAGGGGTACAATGAGCAGTTCTTC.

V usage is TRBV28 and J usage is TRBJ2-7; tentative D call: TRBD2 (6 bases). The V gene's germline CDR1 is MDHEN and CDR2 SYDVKM. This CDR3 is built from 11 residues. Deletions cut 9 bases from V and 2 bases from J, with 8 bases between. The CDR3 is CASGGTYEQYF. The CDR3, as DNA: TGTGCCAGTGGCGGGACCTACGAGCAGTACTTC. Looking up the rest from reference TRBV28 and TRBJ2-7 gives the full variable domain: DVKVTQSSRYLVKRTGEKVFLECVQDMDHENMFWYRQDPGLGLRLIYFSYDVKMKEKGDIPEGYSVSREKKERFSLILESASTNQTSMYLCASGGTYEQYFGPGTRLTVT.

The rearrangement links TRBV4-3 to TRBJ1-2; TRBD1 matches 7 bases. The CDR3 consists of 15 residues. CDR1 and CDR2 (germline): LGHNA, YSLEER. Losses at the gene ends were 0 bases for V and 4 bases for J; bases not matched to a gene: 5. The CDR3 region is CASSQEWTGSYGYTF. CDR3 nucleotides: TGCGCCAGCAGCCAAGAGTGGACAGGCTCCTATGGCTACACCTTC.

This rearrangement joins TRBV3-1 (or the pseudogene TRBV3-2) to TRBJ2-3; no clear D. V lost 0 bases, J lost 3 bases, and 10 bases lay in between. CDR3 length: 15 amino acids. Germline loops: CDR1 LGHDT, CDR2 YNNKEL (reference sequence). CDR3 protein: CASSQDPSQTDTQYF. The DNA for the CDR3 is TGTGCCAGCAGCCAAGATCCCTCCCAGACAGATACGCAGTATTTT.

J is TRBJ1-3 and V is TRBV19, with D perhaps TRBD1 (5 bases). The germline V gene encodes CDR1 LNHDA and CDR2 SQIVND (reference sequence). The CDR3 sequence is 15 residues long. V shed 3 bases and J shed 4 bases, with 13 bases lying between them. Here the CDR3 reads CASSIARAAGNTIYF. CDR3 nucleotide sequence: TGTGCCAGTAGTATTGCCAGGGCGGCGGGAAACACCATATATTTT.

This clone came up a few times. CDR3 coding DNA: TGTGCCAGCAGTTCGTCGGGACAGGTAGCCTACGAGCAGTACTTC. Translated, it gives CASSSSGQVAYEQYF. The chain carries TRBV27 and TRBJ2-7; TRBD1 matches 8 bases. Germline V gives CDR1 MNHEY, CDR2 SMNVEV (reference sequence). The V and J ends lost 4 bases and 2 bases, in that order; junction bases with no gene match: 7. This CDR3 has 15 residues.

This clone was observed at least ten times. This rearrangement joins TRBV7-2 to TRBJ1-2; 8 nucleotides agree with TRBD1. The CDR3 has 14 residues. Trimming took 5 bases from V and 3 from J; bases not matched to a gene: 5. The germline V gene encodes CDR1 SGHTA and CDR2 FQGNSA. CDR3 in amino acids: CASSQGQADYGYTF. The CDR3 region has the DNA TGTGCCAGCAGCCAGGGACAGGCTGACTATGGCTACACCTTC.